The rows below give T cell receptor beta chains drawn from one sample of a study of blood T cell repertoires in COVID-19. Data came from immunoSEQ multiplex PCR; TCRdb stores just in-frame clones and leaves some out. The sample shows some 150,000 clones, 80% to 90% of them seen only once. Sequencing input: peripheral blood. All receptors derive from a woman aged 45-65 years with acute or convalescent COVID-19. The CDR3 runs from the conserved cysteine through the conserved F or W. D genes are given only for firm matches. Clone size is shown for a subset of rows, as once, few, many or a class of expanded clone.

TRBJ2-5	.	.	TRBV5-4	CASSLGVRDMGQETQYF	TGTGCCAGCAGCTTGGGTGTTCGGGACATGGGCCAAGAGACCCAGTACTTC
TRBJ2-2	once	.	TRBV24-1	CATNPGTNTGELFF	TGTGCCACCAACCCAGGAACGAACACCGGGGAGCTGTTTTTT
TRBJ2-1	.	TRBD2	TRBV24-1	CATSDLTSGDNEQFF	TGTGCCACCAGTGATTTGACTAGCGGTGACAATGAGCAGTTCTTC
TRBJ2-1	.	.	TRBV6-2/TRBV6-3	CASSYTQGPSYEQFF	TGTGCCAGCAGTTACACTCAGGGCCCCTCCTATGAGCAGTTCTTC
TRBJ2-3	.	TRBD1	TRBV7-7	CASSEQGGTDTQYF	TGTGCCAGCAGTGAACAGGGGGGCACAGATACGCAGTATTTT
TRBJ1-2	.	.	TRBV5-1	CASSWAGPPNYGYTF	TGCGCCAGCAGCTGGGCGGGTCCGCCTAACTATGGCTACACCTTC
TRBJ1-5	many	TRBD1	TRBV5-5	CASSLSTGVGSNQPQHF	TGTGCCAGCAGCTTGTCGACAGGGGTAGGAAGCAATCAGCCCCAGCATTTT
TRBJ1-1	.	.	TRBV11-2	CASSLGVNTEAFF	TGTGCCAGCAGCTTAGGCGTGAACACTGAAGCTTTCTTT
TRBJ1-3	.	TRBD1	TRBV5-1	CASSDRDFGDTIYF	TGCGCCAGCAGCGACAGGGATTTCGGAGACACCATATATTTT
TRBJ2-7	.	.	TRBV13	CASSLYAGPYEQYF	TGTGCCAGCAGCTTATACGCGGGTCCCTACGAGCAGTACTTC
TRBJ2-7	.	.	TRBV21-1	CASSKARQGARWYEQYF	TGTGCCAGCAGCAAAGCGCGGCAGGGGGCGCGTTGGTACGAGCAGTACTTC
TRBJ2-3	.	TRBD2	TRBV19	CASSIGWLAGGRTDTQYF	TGTGCCAGTAGTATAGGGTGGCTAGCGGGAGGTCGCACAGATACGCAGTATTTT
TRBJ1-4	.	.	TRBV19	CASSTTGNEKLFF	TGTGCCAGTAGTACTACGGGAAATGAAAAACTGTTTTTT
TRBJ2-1	.	TRBD1	TRBV9	CASSVNPGQGKNEQFF	TGTGCCAGCAGCGTCAACCCGGGACAGGGAAAGAATGAGCAGTTCTTC
TRBJ2-1	.	TRBD1	TRBV23-1	CASKGQGVDEQFF	TGCGCCAGCAAGGGACAGGGAGTCGATGAGCAGTTCTTC
TRBJ2-3	.	TRBD2	TRBV11-2	CASSLVGLAGVGNTQYF	TGTGCCAGCAGCTTAGTGGGACTAGCGGGAGTCGGCAATACGCAGTATTTT
TRBJ2-7	.	TRBD1	TRBV6-5	CASRRGQGVYEQYF	TGTGCCAGCAGAAGGGGACAGGGTGTCTACGAGCAGTACTTC
TRBJ1-6	once	TRBD1	TRBV4-1	CASSQVGTGPRSPLHF	TGCGCCAGCAGCCAAGTAGGGACAGGGCCTCGATCACCCCTCCACTTT
TRBJ1-6	.	.	TRBV6-1	CASSDAGRESPLHF	TGTGCCAGCAGTGATGCGGGGCGAGAGTCACCCCTCCACTTT
TRBJ2-7	once	.	TRBV19	CASSKRGSHYEQYF	TGTGCCAGTAGTAAGAGAGGGTCACACTACGAGCAGTACTTC
TRBJ2-1	.	.	TRBV11-2	CASSLLGTSWNNEQFF	TGTGCCAGCAGCTTATTGGGGACAAGCTGGAACAATGAGCAGTTCTTC
TRBJ2-1	once	.	TRBV20-1	CSARPDNEQFF	TGCAGTGCTAGACCTGACAATGAGCAGTTCTTC
TRBJ1-2	.	TRBD1	TRBV5-4	CASSLPGTGFGYTF	TGTGCCAGCAGCCTGCCCGGGACAGGGTTTGGCTACACCTTC
TRBJ2-7	.	TRBD1	TRBV24-1	CATSDLRSGGREQYF	TGTGCCACCAGTGATCTACGTTCAGGGGGCCGCGAGCAGTACTTC
TRBJ2-7	.	.	TRBV23-1	CASSRGPGHYEQYF	TGCGCCAGCAGTCGGGGGCCAGGCCACTACGAGCAGTACTTC
TRBJ2-3	.	TRBD2	TRBV9	CASSVHGGGTDTQYF	TGTGCCAGCAGCGTACACGGGGGGGGCACAGATACGCAGTATTTT
TRBJ1-2	once	.	TRBV20-1	CSARRAYGYTF	TGCAGTGCTAGGAGGGCATACGGCTACACCTTC
TRBJ1-2	.	.	TRBV19	CASSISDSALYNYGYTF	TGTGCCAGTAGTATCAGTGACAGTGCACTCTATAACTATGGCTACACCTTC
TRBJ2-7	few	TRBD1	TRBV7-2	CASSSRDRGRDEQYF	TGTGCCAGCAGCTCCCGGGACAGGGGGCGAGACGAGCAGTACTTC
TRBJ1-2	.	TRBD1	TRBV5-1	CASSQTGAYGYTF	TGCGCCAGCAGCCAGACAGGGGCCTATGGCTACACCTTC
TRBJ2-7	.	TRBD1	TRBV6-6	CASINGGQVSYEQYF	TGTGCCAGCATCAACGGGGGACAGGTATCCTACGAGCAGTACTTC
TRBJ1-6	.	TRBD1	TRBV5-6	CASSPRGPGYNSPLHF	TGTGCCAGCAGCCCCAGGGGGCCTGGCTATAATTCACCCCTCCACTTT
TRBJ2-3	.	TRBD2	TRBV24-1	CATSDDSGRGTQYF	TGTGCCACCAGTGATGATAGCGGGAGGGGTACGCAGTATTTT
TRBJ1-1	few	TRBD1	TRBV20-1	CSASRQGQAFF	TGCAGTGCTAGCCGACAGGGACAAGCTTTCTTT
TRBJ1-6	.	TRBD1	TRBV28	CASRSSDRENSPLHF	TGTGCCAGCAGATCCTCGGACAGGGAAAATTCACCCCTCCACTTT
TRBJ1-2	once	TRBD1	TRBV15	CATSSTGDGYTF	TGTGCCACCAGCAGTACAGGGGACGGCTACACCTTC
TRBJ1-5	.	TRBD1	TRBV19	CASSIPGTGIQPQHF	TGTGCCAGTAGTATACCCGGGACAGGGATTCAGCCCCAGCATTTT